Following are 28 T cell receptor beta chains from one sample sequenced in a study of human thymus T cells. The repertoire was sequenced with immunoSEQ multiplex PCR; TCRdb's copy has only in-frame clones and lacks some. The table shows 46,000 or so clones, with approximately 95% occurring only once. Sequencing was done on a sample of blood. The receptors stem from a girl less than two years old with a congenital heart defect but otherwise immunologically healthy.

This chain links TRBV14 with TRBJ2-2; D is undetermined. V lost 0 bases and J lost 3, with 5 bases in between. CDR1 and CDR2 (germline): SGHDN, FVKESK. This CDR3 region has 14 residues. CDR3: CASSQESYTGELFF. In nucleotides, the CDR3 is TGTGCCAGCAGCCAAGAGAGCTACACCGGGGAGCTGTTTTTT.

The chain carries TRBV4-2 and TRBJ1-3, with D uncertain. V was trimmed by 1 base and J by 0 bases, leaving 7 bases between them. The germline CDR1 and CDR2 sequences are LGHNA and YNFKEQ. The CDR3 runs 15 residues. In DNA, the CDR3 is TGTGCCAGCAGCCAAGGAGACATCTCTGGAAACACCATATATTTT. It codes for CASSQGDISGNTIYF.

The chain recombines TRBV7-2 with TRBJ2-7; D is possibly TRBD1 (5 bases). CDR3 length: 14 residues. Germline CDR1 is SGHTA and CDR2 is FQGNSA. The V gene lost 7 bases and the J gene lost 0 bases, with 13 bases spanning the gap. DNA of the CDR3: TGTGCCAGCACCTTGACAGCAAGCTCCTACGAGCAGTACTTC. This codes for CASTLTASSYEQYF.

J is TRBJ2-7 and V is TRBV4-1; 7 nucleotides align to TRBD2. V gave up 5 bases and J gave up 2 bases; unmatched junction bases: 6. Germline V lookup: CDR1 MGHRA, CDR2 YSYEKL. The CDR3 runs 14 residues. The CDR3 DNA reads TGCGCCAGCAGCGACCTGGGGGGGACCTACGAGCAGTACTTC. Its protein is CASSDLGGTYEQYF.

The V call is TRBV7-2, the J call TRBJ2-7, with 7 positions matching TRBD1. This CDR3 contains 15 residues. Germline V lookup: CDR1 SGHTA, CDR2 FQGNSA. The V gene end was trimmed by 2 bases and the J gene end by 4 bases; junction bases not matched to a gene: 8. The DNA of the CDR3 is TGTGCCAGCAGCTTAAATTGGGACAGAGCTTACGAGCAGTACTTC. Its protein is CASSLNWDRAYEQYF.

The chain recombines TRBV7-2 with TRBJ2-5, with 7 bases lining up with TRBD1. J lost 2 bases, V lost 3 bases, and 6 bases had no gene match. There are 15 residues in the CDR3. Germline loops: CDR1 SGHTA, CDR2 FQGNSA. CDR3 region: CASSFYYRGQETQYF. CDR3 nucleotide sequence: TGTGCCAGCAGCTTCTATTACAGGGGTCAAGAGACCCAGTACTTC.

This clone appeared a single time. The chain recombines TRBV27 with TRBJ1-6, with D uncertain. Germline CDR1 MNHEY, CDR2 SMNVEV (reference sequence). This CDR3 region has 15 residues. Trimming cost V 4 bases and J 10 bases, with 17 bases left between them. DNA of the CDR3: TGTGCCAGCAGTTCTACCTGGACCGCTGAGTCACCCCTCCACTTT. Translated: CASSSTWTAESPLHF.

The CDR3 coding sequence is TGTGCCAGCAGCTTGGTCCCTAGCGGGGCGTACCAAGAGACCCAGTACTTC. Residues: CASSLVPSGAYQETQYF. The V and J genes are TRBV5-4 and TRBJ2-5, with 9 positions matching TRBD2. J gave up 0 bases and V 0 bases, and 6 bases lay outside the gene matches. CDR3 length equals 17 residues. In germline, CDR1 is SGHNT, CDR2 YYREEE (reference sequence).

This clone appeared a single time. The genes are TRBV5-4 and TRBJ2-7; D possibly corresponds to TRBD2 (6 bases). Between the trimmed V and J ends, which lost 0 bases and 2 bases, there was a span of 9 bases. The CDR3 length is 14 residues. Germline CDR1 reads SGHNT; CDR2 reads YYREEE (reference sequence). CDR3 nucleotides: TGTGCCAGCAGCTTGGTGGCTAGCGCCTACGAGCAGTACTTC. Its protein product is CASSLVASAYEQYF.

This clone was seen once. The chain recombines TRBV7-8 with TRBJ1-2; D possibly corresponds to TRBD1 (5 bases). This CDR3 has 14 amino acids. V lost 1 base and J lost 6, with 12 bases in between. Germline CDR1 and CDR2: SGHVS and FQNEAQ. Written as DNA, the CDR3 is TGTGCCAGCAGCTTAGTCCAGGGCGGGAATGGCTACACCTTC. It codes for CASSLVQGGNGYTF.

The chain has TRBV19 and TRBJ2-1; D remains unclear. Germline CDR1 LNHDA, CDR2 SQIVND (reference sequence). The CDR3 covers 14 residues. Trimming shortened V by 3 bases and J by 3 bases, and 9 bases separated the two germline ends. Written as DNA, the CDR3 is TGTGCCAGTAGTATGGCGACACTCTACAATGAGCAGTTCTTC. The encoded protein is CASSMATLYNEQFF.

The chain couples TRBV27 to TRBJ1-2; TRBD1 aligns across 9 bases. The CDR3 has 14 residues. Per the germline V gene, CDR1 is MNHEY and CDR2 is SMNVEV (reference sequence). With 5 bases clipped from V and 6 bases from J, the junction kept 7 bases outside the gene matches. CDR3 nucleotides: TGTGCCAGCAGTCGAGACAGGGGGGTCGATGGCTACACCTTC. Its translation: CASSRDRGVDGYTF.

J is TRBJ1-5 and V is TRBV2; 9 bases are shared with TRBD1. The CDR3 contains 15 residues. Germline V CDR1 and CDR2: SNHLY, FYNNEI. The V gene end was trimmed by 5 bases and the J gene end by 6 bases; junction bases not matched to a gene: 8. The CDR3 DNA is TGTGCCAGCAGTCCGGGACAGGGAAACTTTCAGCCCCAGCATTTT. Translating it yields CASSPGQGNFQPQHF.

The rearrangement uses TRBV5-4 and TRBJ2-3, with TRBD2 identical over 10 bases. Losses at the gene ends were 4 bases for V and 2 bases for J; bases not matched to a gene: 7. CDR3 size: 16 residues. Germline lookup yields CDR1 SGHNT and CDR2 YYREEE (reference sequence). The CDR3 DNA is TGTGCCAGCAGCCCTGTAGCGGGAGGATTCACAGATACGCAGTATTTT. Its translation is CASSPVAGGFTDTQYF.

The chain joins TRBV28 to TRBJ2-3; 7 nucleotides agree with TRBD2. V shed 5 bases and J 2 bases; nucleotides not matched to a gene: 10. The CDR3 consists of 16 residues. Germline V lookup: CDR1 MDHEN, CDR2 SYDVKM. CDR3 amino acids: CASSQRTRRITDTQYF. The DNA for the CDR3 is TGTGCCAGCAGTCAGAGGACTAGAAGGATCACAGATACGCAGTATTTT.

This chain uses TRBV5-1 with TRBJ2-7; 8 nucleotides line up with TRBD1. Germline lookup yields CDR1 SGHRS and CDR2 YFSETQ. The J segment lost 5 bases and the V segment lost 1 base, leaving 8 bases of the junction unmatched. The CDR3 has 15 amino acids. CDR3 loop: CASSLYWTGMNEQYF. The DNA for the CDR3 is TGCGCCAGCAGCTTGTACTGGACAGGGATGAACGAGCAGTACTTC. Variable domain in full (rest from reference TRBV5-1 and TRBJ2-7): KAGVTQTPRYLIKTRGQQVTLSCSPISGHRSVSWYQQTPGQGLQFLFEYFSETQRNKGNFPGRFSGRQFSNSRSEMNVSTLELGDSALYLCASSLYWTGMNEQYFGPGTRLTVT.

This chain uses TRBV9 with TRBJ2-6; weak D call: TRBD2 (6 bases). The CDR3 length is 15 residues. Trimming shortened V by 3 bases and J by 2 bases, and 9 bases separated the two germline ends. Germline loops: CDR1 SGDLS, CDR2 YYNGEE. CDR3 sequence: CASSGGTAGANVLTF. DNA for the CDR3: TGTGCCAGCAGCGGTGGGACTGCTGGGGCCAACGTCCTGACTTTC.

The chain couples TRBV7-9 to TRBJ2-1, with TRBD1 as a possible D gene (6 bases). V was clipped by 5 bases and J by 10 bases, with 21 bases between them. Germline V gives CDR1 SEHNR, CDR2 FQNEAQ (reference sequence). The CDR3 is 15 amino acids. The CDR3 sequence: CASSTGTNGLEEQFF. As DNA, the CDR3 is TGTGCCAGCAGCACCGGGACAAACGGTCTCGAAGAGCAGTTCTTC. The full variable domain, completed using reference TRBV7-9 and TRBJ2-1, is DTGVSQNPRHKITKRGQNVTFRCDPISEHNRLYWYRQTLGQGPEFLTYFQNEAQLEKSRLLSDRFSAERPKGSFSTLEIQRTEQGDSAMYLCASSTGTNGLEEQFFGPGTRLTVL.

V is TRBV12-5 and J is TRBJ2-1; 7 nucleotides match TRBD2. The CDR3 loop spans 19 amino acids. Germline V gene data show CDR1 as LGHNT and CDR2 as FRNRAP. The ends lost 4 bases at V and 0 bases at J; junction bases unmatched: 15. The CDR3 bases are TGTGCTAGTGGTTCCGGGAGGCCCTCCTTATCGAGCTCCTACAATGAGCAGTTCTTC. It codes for CASGSGRPSLSSSYNEQFF.

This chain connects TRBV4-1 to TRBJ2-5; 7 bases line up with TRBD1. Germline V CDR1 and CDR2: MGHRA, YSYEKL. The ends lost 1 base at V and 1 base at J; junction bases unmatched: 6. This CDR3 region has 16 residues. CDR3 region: CASSQAPGQVQETQYF. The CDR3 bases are TGCGCCAGCAGCCAAGCCCCCGGACAGGTCCAAGAGACCCAGTACTTC.

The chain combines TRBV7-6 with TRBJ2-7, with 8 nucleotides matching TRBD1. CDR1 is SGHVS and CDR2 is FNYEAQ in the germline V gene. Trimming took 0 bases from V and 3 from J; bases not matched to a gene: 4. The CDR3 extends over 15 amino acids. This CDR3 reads CASSLAGQGNYEQYF. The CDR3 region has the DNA TGTGCCAGCAGCTTAGCTGGACAGGGAAACTACGAGCAGTACTTC.

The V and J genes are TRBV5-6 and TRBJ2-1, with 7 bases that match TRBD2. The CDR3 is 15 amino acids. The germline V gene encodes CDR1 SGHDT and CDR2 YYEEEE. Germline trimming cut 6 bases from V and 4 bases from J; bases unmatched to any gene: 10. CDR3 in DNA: TGTGCCAGCAACTATAGGTCTAGCGGTTACAATGAGCAGTTCTTC. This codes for CASNYRSSGYNEQFF. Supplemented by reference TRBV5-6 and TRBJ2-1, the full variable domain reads DAGVTQSPTHLIKTRGQQVTLRCSPKSGHDTVSWYQQALGQGPQFIFQYYEEEERQRGNFPDRFSGHQFPNYSSELNVNALLLGDSALYLCASNYRSSGYNEQFFGPGTRLTVL.

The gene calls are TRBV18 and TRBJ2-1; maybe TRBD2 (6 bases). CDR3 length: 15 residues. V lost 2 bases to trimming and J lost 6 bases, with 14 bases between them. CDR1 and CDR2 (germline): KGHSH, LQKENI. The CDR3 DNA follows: TGTGCCAGCTCACCAAATAAGGGTAGCGGCAATGAGCAGTTCTTC. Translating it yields CASSPNKGSGNEQFF. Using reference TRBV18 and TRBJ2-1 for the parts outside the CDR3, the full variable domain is NAGVMQNPRHLVRRRGQEARLRCSPMKGHSHVYWYRQLPEEGLKFMVYLQKENIIDESGMPKERFSAEFPKEGPSILRIQQVVRGDSAAYFCASSPNKGSGNEQFFGPGTRLTVL.

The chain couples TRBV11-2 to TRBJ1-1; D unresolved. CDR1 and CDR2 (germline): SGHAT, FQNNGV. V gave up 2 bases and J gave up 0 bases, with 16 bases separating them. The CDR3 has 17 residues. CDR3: CASSLLAAGQLNTEAFF. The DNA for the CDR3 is TGTGCCAGCAGCTTACTAGCGGCCGGCCAATTGAACACTGAAGCTTTCTTT.

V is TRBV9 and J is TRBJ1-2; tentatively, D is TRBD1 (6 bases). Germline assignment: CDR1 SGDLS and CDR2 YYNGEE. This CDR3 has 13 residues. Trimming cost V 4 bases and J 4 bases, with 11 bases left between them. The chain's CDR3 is CASSPGEGYGYTF. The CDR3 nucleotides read TGTGCCAGCAGCCCAGGGGAGGGCTATGGCTACACCTTC.

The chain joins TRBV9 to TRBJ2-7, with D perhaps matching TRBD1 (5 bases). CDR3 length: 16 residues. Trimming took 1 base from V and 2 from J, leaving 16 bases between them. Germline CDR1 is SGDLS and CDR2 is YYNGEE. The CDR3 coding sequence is TGTGCCAGCAGCGTACTTCCGAGACAGTCCACCTACGAGCAGTACTTC. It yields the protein CASSVLPRQSTYEQYF.

CDR3 sequence: CASSSGLAGGPTYEQYF. CDR3 nucleotide sequence: TGCGCCAGCAGCTCAGGACTAGCGGGAGGGCCTACCTACGAGCAGTACTTC. This chain uses TRBV5-1 with TRBJ2-7, with 15 bases lining up with TRBD2. The CDR3 has 17 residues. J lost 2 bases, V lost 3 bases, and 6 bases had no gene match. CDR1 SGHRS and CDR2 YFSETQ come from the germline V gene.

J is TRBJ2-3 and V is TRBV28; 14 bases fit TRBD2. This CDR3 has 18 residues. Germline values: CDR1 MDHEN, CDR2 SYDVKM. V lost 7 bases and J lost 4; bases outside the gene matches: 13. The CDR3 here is CASTFSGLAGGGPDTQYF. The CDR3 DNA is TGTGCCAGCACCTTTTCTGGACTAGCGGGAGGTGGGCCAGATACGCAGTATTTT.